Sequencing of this T cell receptor beta chain was carried out in a study of shared clonotypes between healthy human individuals. Trimming cost V 2 bases and J 13 bases, with 13 bases left between them. Germline CDR1 reads SGHRS; CDR2 reads YFSETQ. The CDR3 consists of 13 residues. Clones were read by immunoSEQ multiplex PCR, and TCRdb kept only the in-frame ones, dropping some. Of approximately 470,000 clones listed, about 78% were seen once; the top ten hold approximately 12%. The rearrangement links TRBV5-1 to TRBJ1-6; D is unresolved. The sequence derives from a woman aged 40 to 50 in good health. Some clones in this sample may be carry-over from other donors' samples. Sequencing input: PBMCs. In nucleotides, the CDR3 is TGCGCCAGCAGCTTTGACGGTCCGGCGCCCCTCCACTTT. The encoded protein is CASSFDGPAPLHF.